Following are 14 T cell receptor beta chains from one sample sequenced in a study of T cells in Graves' hyperthyroidism and ophthalmopathy (dated by TCRdb to about 2019). The protocol used for the library was multiplex PCR. Sequencer: Illumina HiSeq 2000. The TCR beta CDR3 regions were amplified from RNA transcripts. The TCR CDR3 was subjected to a first round of RT-PCR using the HTBI primer set and the Qiagen OneStep RT-PCR kit. TCRdb reprocessing: public reads trimmed at Q25 with fastp, clones called with MiXCR, in-frame beta chains kept. Records with the same CDR3 protein are collapsed into one entry carrying the most frequent genes and DNA. The sample yields 250,000 to 300,000 distinct CDR3 sequences; about an eighth were counted once. Roughly 7.7% of the sample goes to the ten largest clones. Input material: blood. All receptors come from a woman aged 40-49 years with Graves' hyperthyroidism.

This clonotype was seen repeatedly, ten times or more. This chain links TRBV28 with TRBJ2-1, with a tentative D call TRBD1 (5 bases). CDR3 length: 14 residues. V lost 6 bases and J lost 9, with 18 bases in between. Germline CDR1 MDHEN, CDR2 SYDVKM. CDR3 DNA sequence: TGTGCCAGCAGGCCGCAGGACATCCGTAGTGAGCAGTTCTTC. This codes for CASRPQDIRSEQFF.

There are a few counts of this clonotype. The chain employs TRBV5-6 and TRBJ2-5; 9 bases are a match to TRBD2. CDR1 is SGHDT and CDR2 is YYEEEE in the germline V gene. After removal of 3 bases from V and 4 bases from J, the junction contained 4 bases not matched to a gene. CDR3 size: 14 residues. DNA of the CDR3: TGTGCCAGCAGCTCTCAGACTAGCGGAGAGACCCAGTACTTC. Its protein is CASSSQTSGETQYF.

There are many counts of this clonotype. The rearrangement links TRBV7-2 to TRBJ1-2, with 10 bases fitting TRBD1. CDR3 size: 14 residues. CDR1 SGHTA and CDR2 FQGNSA come from the germline V gene. V trimming: 5 bases; J trimming: 7 bases; junction bases outside the gene matches: 7. The CDR3 sequence: CASSHDRGRSGYTF. CDR3 in DNA: TGTGCCAGCAGCCACGACAGGGGGCGAAGTGGCTACACCTTC.

This chain joins TRBV12-5 and TRBJ2-3; no clear D. V was pared by 0 bases and J by 4 bases, with 2 bases between. Germline V CDR1 and CDR2: LGHNT, FRNRAP. This CDR3 region has 12 residues. The DNA for the CDR3 is TGTGCTAGTGGTTTGGTCCCAGATACGCAGTATTTT. Protein sequence: CASGLVPDTQYF.

The chain employs TRBV9 and TRBJ2-1; D ambiguous. Per germline, CDR1 SGDLS and CDR2 YYNGEE. The CDR3 spans 15 residues. Trimming removed 1 base at V and 7 bases at J, with 15 bases between. The CDR3 bases are TGTGCCAGCAGCGTATCTAGTTCTTGGTCGAATGAGCAGTTCTTC. Translating it yields CASSVSSSWSNEQFF.

This clonotype was picked up a small number of times. This chain connects TRBV5-6 to TRBJ2-7; 10 bases line up with TRBD2. CDR3 length: 13 residues. J was trimmed by 3 bases and V by 4 bases; bases with no gene match: 1. Germline assignment: CDR1 SGHDT and CDR2 YYEEEE. In nucleotides, the CDR3 is TGTGCCAGCAGCGGGACTAGCGACTACGAGCAGTACTTC. Translation gives CASSGTSDYEQYF.

This clonotype was detected many times. The CDR3 DNA sequence: TGTGCCAGCAGCCAAGACAATGCGAACACTGAAGCTTTCTTT. Translation: CASSQDNANTEAFF. The gene calls are TRBV14 and TRBJ1-1, with D unresolved. This CDR3 comprises 14 residues. V dropped 0 bases and J dropped 1 base, with 6 bases sitting between them. The germline CDR1 and CDR2 sequences are SGHDN and FVKESK.

This clonotype was detected many times. The V gene is TRBV12-5, the J gene TRBJ1-4; 11 bases agree with TRBD1. The ends lost 6 bases at V and 8 bases at J; junction bases unmatched: 14. This CDR3 comprises 17 residues. Looked up from germline, CDR1 is LGHNT and CDR2 is FRNRAP. CDR3 residues: CASGSGTGGPLGEKLFF. CDR3 sequence (DNA): TGTGCTAGTGGATCCGGGACAGGGGGTCCTCTAGGGGAAAAACTGTTTTTT.

V and J are TRBV28 and TRBJ2-5, with 9 bases matching TRBD2. CDR3 length: 18 residues. The germline V gene has CDR1 MDHEN and CDR2 SYDVKM. Trimming removed 2 bases from V and 5 bases from J; junction bases left unmatched: 15. CDR3 amino acids: CASSLMAGGSGARETQYF. The CDR3 DNA follows: TGTGCCAGCAGTTTAATGGCGGGAGGGAGTGGGGCACGCGAGACCCAGTACTTC.

This clonotype has a count of ten or more. The V and J genes are TRBV12-3 or TRBV12-4 and TRBJ2-1; tentatively, D is TRBD2 (5 bases). V lost 3 bases, J lost 7 bases, and 13 bases lay in between. The CDR3 extends over 14 amino acids. CDR3 amino acids: CASSFLATWNEQFF. CDR3 sequence (DNA): TGTGCCAGCAGTTTTCTAGCAACGTGGAATGAGCAGTTCTTC.

The chain is built from TRBV30 and TRBJ1-5; unclear D gene. The V end was cut by 1 base, the J end by 6 bases, with 16 bases between. The germline V gene encodes CDR1 GTSNPN and CDR2 SVGIG (reference sequence). The CDR3 extends over 15 amino acids. CDR3: CAWSERAASGQPQHF. For the CDR3, the DNA is TGTGCCTGGAGTGAACGGGCAGCCTCCGGTCAGCCCCAGCATTTT.

This clonotype showed up just a few times. The J gene is TRBJ1-3, the V gene TRBV7-6, with D maybe TRBD1 (6 bases). V was pared by 0 bases and J by 0 bases, with 15 bases between. This CDR3 has 18 amino acids. Germline assignment: CDR1 SGHVS and CDR2 FNYEAQ. In DNA form, the CDR3 reads TGTGCCAGCAGCTTAGCAACCAGGGACATACCCTCTGGAAACACCATATATTTT. This translates into CASSLATRDIPSGNTIYF.

This clonotype was observed a handful of times. This chain's CDR3 is CASSQAGHSGNTIYF. The DNA for the CDR3 is TGCGCCAGCAGCCAAGCCGGTCACTCTGGAAACACCATATATTTT. The gene calls are TRBV4-1 and TRBJ1-3, with D uncertain. This CDR3 has 15 amino acids. V lost 1 base to trimming and J lost 0 bases, with 7 bases between them. CDR1 is MGHRA and CDR2 is YSYEKL in the germline V gene.

This clonotype came up many times. The gene calls are TRBV30 and TRBJ1-6; D might be TRBD1 (5 bases). CDR3 length equals 13 residues. The germline V and J ends were trimmed by 8 bases and 3 bases, with 11 bases remaining between them. Per the germline V gene, CDR1 is GTSNPN and CDR2 is SVGIG (reference sequence). This chain's CDR3 is CALTRGYNSPLHF. CDR3 in DNA: TGTGCCCTTACGAGGGGCTATAATTCACCCCTCCACTTT.